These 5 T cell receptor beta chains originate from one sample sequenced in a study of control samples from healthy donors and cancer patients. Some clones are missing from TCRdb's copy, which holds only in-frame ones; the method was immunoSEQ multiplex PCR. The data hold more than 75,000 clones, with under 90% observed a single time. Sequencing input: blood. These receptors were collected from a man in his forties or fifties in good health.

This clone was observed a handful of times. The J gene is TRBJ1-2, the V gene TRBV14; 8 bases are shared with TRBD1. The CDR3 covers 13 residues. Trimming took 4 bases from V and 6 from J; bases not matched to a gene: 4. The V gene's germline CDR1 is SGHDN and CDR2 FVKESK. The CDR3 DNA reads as TGTGCCAGCAGCCGACGGACAGGGAATGGCTACACCTTC. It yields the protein CASSRRTGNGYTF.

The CDR3 DNA reads as TGTGCCAGCAGCTTGGCGTCGGGACGACAGTTCTTC. This encodes CASSLASGRQFF. The V and J genes are TRBV5-6 and TRBJ2-1; D possibly uses TRBD1 or TRBD2 (5 bases each). The germline gives CDR1 SGHDT, CDR2 YYEEEE. The CDR3 is 12 amino acids. Trimming stripped 0 bases from V and 13 bases from J, with 11 bases between. Full variable domain (remainder filled in from reference TRBV5-6 and TRBJ2-1): DAGVTQSPTHLIKTRGQQVTLRCSPKSGHDTVSWYQQALGQGPQFIFQYYEEEERQRGNFPDRFSGHQFPNYSSELNVNALLLGDSALYLCASSLASGRQFFGPGTRLTVL.

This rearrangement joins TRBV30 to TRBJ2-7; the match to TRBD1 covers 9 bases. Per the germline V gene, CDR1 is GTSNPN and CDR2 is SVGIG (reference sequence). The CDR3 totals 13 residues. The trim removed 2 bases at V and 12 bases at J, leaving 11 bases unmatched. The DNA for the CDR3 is TGTGCCTGGAGTACGGGGACAGGGACCTTTGCGTACTTC. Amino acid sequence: CAWSTGTGTFAYF.

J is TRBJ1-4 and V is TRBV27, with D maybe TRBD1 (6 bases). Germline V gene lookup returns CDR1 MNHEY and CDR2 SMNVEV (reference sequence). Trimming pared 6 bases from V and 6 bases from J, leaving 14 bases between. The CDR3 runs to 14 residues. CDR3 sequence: CASRSEGVYEKLFF. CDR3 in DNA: TGTGCCAGCAGGTCGGAGGGGGTTTATGAAAAACTGTTTTTT.

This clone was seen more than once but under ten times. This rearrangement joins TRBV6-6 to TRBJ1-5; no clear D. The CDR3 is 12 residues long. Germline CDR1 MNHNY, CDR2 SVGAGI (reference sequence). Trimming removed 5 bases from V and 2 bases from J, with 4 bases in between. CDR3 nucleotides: TGTGCCAGCAGTAGAGGCAATCAGCCCCAGCATTTT. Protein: CASSRGNQPQHF.